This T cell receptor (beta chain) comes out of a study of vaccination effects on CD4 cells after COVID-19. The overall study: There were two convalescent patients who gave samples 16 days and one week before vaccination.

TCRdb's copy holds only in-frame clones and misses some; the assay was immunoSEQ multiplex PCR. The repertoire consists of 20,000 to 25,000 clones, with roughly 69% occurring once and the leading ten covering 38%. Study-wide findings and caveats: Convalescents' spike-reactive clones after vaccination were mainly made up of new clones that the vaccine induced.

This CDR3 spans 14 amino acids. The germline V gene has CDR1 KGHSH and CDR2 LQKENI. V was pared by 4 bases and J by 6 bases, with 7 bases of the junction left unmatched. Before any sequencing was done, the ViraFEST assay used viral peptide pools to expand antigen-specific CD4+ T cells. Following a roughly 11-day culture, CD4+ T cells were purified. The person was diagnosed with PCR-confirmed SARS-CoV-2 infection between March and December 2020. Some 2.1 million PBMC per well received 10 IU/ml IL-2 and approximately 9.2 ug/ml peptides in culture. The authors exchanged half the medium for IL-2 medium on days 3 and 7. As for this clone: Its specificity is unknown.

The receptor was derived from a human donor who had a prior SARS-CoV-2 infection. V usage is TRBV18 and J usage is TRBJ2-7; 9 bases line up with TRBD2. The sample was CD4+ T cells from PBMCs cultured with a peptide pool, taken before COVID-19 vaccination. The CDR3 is CASSLLGLASEQYF. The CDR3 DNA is TGTGCCAGCTCACTTCTCGGACTAGCGTCCGAGCAGTACTTC. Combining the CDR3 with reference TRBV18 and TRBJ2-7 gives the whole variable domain NAGVMQNPRHLVRRRGQEARLRCSPMKGHSHVYWYRQLPEEGLKFMVYLQKENIIDESGMPKERFSAEFPKEGPSILRIQQVVRGDSAAYFCASSLLGLASEQYFGPGTRLTVT.